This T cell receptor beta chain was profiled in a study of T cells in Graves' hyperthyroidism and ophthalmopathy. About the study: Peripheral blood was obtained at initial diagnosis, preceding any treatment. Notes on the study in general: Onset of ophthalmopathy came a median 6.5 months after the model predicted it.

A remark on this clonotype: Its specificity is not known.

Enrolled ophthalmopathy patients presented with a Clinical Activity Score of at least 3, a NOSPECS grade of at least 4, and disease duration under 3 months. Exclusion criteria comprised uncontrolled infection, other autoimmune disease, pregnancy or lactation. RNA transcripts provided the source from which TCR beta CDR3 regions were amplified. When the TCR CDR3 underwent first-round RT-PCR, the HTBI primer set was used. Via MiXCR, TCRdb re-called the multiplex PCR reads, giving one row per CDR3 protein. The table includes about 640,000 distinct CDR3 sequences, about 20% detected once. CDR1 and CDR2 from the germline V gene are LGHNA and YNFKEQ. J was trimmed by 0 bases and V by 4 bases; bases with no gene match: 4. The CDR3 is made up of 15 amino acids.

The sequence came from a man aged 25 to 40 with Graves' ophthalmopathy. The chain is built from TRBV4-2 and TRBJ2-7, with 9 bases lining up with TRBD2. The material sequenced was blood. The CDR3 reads CASSRNSGSSYEQYF. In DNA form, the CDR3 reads TGTGCCAGCAGCCGGAATAGCGGGAGCTCCTACGAGCAGTACTTC.